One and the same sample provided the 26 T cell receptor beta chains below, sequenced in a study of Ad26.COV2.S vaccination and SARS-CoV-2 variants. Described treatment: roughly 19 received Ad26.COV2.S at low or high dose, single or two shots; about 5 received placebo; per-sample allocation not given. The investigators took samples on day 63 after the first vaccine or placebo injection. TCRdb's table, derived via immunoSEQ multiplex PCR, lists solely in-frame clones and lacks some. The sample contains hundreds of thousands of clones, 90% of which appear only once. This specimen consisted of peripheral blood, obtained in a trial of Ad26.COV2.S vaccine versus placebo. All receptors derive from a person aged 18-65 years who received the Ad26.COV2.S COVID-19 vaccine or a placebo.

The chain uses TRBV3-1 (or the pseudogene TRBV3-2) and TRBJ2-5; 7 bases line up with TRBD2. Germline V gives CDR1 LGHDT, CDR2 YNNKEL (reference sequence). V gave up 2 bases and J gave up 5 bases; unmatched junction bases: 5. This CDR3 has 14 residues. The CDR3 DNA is TGTGCCAGCAGCCAATCTAGCGGTACGGAGACCCAGTACTTC. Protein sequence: CASSQSSGTETQYF.

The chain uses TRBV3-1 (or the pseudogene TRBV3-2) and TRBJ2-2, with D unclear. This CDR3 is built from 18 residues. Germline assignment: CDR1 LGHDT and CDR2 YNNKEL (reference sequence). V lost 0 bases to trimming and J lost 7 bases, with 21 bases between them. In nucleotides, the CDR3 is TGTGCCAGCAGCCAAGAACCAGCGCGGATCCTTGGGGTCGGGGAGCTGTTTTTT. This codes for CASSQEPARILGVGELFF.

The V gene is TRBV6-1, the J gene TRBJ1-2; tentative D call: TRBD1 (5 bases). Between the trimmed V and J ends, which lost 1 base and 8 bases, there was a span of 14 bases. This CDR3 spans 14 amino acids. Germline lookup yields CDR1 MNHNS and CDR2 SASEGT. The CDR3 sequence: CASSEGPGSYGYTF. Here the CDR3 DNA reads TGTGCCAGCAGTGAAGGCCCAGGGAGTTACGGCTACACCTTC.

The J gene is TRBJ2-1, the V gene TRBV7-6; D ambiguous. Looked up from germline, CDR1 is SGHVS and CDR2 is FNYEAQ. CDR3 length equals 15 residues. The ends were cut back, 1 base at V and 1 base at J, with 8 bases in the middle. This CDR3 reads CASSLVGNSYNEQFF. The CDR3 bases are TGTGCCAGCAGCTTAGTCGGAAATTCCTACAATGAGCAGTTCTTC.

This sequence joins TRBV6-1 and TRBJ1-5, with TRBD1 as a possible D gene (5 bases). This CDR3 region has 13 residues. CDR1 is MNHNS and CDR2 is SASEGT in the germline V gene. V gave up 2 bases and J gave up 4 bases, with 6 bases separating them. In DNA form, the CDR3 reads TGTGCCAGCAGTGAATCAGGGAATCAGCCCCAGCATTTT. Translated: CASSESGNQPQHF.

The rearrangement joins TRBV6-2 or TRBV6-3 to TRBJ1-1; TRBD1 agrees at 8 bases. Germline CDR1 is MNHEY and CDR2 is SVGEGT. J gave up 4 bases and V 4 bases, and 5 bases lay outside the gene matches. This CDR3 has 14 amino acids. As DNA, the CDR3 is TGTGCCAGCAGTTCCAGGGGGCTGGCCACTGAAGCTTTCTTT. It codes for CASSSRGLATEAFF.

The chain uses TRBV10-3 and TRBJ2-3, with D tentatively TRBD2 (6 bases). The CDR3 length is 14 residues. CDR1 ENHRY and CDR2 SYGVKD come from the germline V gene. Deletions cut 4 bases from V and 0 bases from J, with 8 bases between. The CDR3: CAISVGTSTDTQYF. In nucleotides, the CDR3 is TGTGCCATCAGTGTTGGGACTAGCACAGATACGCAGTATTTT.

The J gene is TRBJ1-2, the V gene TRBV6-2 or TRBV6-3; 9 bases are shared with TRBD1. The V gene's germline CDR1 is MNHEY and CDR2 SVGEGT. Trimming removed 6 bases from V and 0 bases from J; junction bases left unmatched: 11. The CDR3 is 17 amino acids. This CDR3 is CASSSLGTGSANYGYTF. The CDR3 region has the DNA TGTGCCAGCAGCTCCCTGGGGACAGGGAGTGCTAACTATGGCTACACCTTC.

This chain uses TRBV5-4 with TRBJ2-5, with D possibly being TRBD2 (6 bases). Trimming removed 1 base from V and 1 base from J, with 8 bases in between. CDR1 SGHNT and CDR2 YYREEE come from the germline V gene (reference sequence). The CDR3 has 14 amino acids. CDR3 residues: CASSLRTIQETQYF. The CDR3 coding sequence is TGTGCCAGCAGCTTGAGGACTATCCAAGAGACCCAGTACTTC.

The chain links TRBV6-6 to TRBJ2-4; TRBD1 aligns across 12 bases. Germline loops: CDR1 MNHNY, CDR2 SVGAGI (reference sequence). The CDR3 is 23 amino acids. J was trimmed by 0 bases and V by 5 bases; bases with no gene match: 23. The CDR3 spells CASSLGDRGRPWQRPAAKNIQYF. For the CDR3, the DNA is TGTGCCAGCAGTCTCGGGGACAGGGGGCGGCCGTGGCAGCGGCCAGCAGCCAAAAACATTCAGTACTTC.

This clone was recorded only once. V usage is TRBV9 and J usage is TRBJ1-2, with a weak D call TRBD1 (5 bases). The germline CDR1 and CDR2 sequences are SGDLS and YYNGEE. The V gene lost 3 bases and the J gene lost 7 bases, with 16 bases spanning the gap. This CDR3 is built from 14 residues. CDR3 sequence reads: CASSANHQGTGYTF. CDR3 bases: TGTGCCAGCAGCGCTAATCACCAGGGAACTGGCTACACCTTC. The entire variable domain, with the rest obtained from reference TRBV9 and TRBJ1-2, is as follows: DSGVTQTPKHLITATGQRVTLRCSPRSGDLSVYWYQQSLDQGLQFLIQYYNGEERAKGNILERFSAQQFPDLHSELNLSSLELGDSALYFCASSANHQGTGYTFGSGTRLTVV.

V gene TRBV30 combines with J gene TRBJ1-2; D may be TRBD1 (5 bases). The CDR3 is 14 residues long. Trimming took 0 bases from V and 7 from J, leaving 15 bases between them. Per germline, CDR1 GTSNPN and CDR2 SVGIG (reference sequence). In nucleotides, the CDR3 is TGTGCCTGGAGTGTCTTGAGGGGCAGAGGTGGCTACACCTTC. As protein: CAWSVLRGRGGYTF.

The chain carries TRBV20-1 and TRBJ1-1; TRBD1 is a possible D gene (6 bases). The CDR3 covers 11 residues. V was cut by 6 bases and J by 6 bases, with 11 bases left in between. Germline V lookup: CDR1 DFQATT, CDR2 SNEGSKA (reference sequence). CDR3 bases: TGCAGTGCCATGCACAGGGCTGAAGCTTTCTTT. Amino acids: CSAMHRAEAFF.

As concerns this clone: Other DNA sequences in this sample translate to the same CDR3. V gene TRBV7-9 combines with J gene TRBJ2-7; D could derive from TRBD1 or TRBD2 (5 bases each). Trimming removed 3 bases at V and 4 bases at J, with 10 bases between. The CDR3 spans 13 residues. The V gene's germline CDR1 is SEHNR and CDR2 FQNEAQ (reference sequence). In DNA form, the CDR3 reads TGTGCCAGCAGCTTGGGGGATGGTTACGAGCAGTACTTC. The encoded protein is CASSLGDGYEQYF.

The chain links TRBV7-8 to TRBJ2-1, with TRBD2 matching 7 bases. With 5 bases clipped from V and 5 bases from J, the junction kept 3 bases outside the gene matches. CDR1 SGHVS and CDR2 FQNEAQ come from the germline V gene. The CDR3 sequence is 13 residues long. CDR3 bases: TGTGCCAGCAGCGGACTAGAGGACAATGAGCAGTTCTTC. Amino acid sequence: CASSGLEDNEQFF.

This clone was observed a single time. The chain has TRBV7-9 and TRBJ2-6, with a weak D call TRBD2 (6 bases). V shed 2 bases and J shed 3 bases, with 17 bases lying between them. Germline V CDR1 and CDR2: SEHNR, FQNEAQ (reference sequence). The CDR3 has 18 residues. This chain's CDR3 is CASSLPLRGAGGANVLTF. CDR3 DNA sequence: TGTGCCAGCAGCTTACCCCTCCGGGGAGCGGGTGGGGCCAACGTCCTGACTTTC.

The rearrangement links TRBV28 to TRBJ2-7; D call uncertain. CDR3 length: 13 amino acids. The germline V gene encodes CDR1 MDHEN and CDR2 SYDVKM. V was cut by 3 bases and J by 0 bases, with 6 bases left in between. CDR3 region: CASSFRNSYEQYF. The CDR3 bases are TGTGCCAGCAGTTTCAGAAACTCCTACGAGCAGTACTTC.

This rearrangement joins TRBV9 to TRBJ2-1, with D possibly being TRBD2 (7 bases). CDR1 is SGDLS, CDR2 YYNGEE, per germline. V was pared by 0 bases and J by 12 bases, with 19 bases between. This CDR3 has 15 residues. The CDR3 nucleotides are TGTGCCAGCAGCGTAGCCCCCCGAGGGGAGGGGGGGCAGTTCTTC. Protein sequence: CASSVAPRGEGGQFF. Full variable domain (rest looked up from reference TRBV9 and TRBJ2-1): DSGVTQTPKHLITATGQRVTLRCSPRSGDLSVYWYQQSLDQGLQFLIQYYNGEERAKGNILERFSAQQFPDLHSELNLSSLELGDSALYFCASSVAPRGEGGQFFGPGTRLTVL.

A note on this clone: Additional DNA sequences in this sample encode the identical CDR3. The CDR3 protein is CASSFGQGTYEQYF. CDR3 coding DNA: TGTGCCAGCAGCTTTGGCCAGGGTACCTACGAGCAGTACTTC. This chain uses TRBV11-2 with TRBJ2-7; possibly TRBD1 for D (5 bases). CDR3 length equals 14 residues. CDR1 SGHAT and CDR2 FQNNGV come from the germline V gene. Trimming removed 3 bases from V and 2 bases from J, with 11 bases in between.

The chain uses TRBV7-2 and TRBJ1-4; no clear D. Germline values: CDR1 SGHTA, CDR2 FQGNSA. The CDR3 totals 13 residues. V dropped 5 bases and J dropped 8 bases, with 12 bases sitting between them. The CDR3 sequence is CASSQRHGEKLFF. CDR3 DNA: TGTGCCAGCAGCCAACGGCACGGGGAAAAACTGTTTTTT.

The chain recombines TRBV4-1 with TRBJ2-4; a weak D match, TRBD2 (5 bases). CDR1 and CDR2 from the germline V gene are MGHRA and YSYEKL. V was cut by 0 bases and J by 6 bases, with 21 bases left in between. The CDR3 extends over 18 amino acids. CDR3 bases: TGCGCCAGCAGCCAAGATCGGGGAAGTTGGGCCTTCGCAAACATTCAGTACTTC. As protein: CASSQDRGSWAFANIQYF.

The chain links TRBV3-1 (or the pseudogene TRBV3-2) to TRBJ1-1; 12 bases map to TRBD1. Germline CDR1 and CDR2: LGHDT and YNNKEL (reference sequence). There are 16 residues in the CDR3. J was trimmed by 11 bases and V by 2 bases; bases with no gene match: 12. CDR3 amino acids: CASSQNTGTGGQRAFF. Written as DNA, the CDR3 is TGTGCCAGCAGCCAAAATACCGGGACAGGGGGCCAAAGGGCTTTCTTT.

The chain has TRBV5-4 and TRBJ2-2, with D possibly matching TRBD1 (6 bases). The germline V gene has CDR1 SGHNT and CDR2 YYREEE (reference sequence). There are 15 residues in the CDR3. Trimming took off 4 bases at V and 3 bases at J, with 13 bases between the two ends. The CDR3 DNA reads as TGTGCCAGCAGCCCGTGGACAGAAGACACCGGGGAGCTGTTTTTT. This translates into CASSPWTEDTGELFF.

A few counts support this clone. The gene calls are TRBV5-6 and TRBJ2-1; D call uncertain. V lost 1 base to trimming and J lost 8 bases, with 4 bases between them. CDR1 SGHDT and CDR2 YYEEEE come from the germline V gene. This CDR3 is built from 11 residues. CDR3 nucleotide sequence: TGTGCCAGCAGCTTGCGCGATGAGCAGTTCTTC. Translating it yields CASSLRDEQFF. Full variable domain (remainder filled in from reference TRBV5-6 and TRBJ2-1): DAGVTQSPTHLIKTRGQQVTLRCSPKSGHDTVSWYQQALGQGPQFIFQYYEEEERQRGNFPDRFSGHQFPNYSSELNVNALLLGDSALYLCASSLRDEQFFGPGTRLTVL.

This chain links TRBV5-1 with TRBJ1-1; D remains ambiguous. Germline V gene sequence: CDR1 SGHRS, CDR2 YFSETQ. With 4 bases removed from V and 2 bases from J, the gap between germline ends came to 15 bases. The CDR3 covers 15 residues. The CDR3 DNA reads TGCGCCAGCAGCCCCCGGGAGGGAGGTAACACTGAAGCTTTCTTT. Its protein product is CASSPREGGNTEAFF.

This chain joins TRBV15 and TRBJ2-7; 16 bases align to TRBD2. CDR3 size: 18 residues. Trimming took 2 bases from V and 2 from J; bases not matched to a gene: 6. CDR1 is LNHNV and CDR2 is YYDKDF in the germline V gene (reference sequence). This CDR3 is CATSRPPGLAGGTYEQYF. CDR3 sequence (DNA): TGTGCCACCAGCAGACCTCCGGGACTAGCGGGGGGGACCTACGAGCAGTACTTC. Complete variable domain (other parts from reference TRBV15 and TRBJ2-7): DAMVIQNPRYQVTQFGKPVTLSCSQTLNHNVMYWYQQKSSQAPKLLFHYYDKDFNNEADTPDNFQSRRPNTSFCFLDIRSPGLGDTAMYLCATSRPPGLAGGTYEQYFGPGTRLTVT.